This entry is about one TCR beta chain. Its antigen is not known. Germline V CDR1 and CDR2: LNHDA, SQIVND (reference sequence). V lost 8 bases to trimming and J lost 0 bases; unmatched junction nucleotides: 7. The CDR3 totals 14 residues. These data come from a study of T cell responses to AZD1222 COVID-19 vaccine. General observations from the study: It should be noted that donors were predominantly white British and more often female, and clonal diversity was possibly underestimated. Researchers took repertoire samples only after the peak T cell response had come. Epitopes outside B.1.351 and B.1.1.7 mutated regions reportedly drew nearly half of spike TCRs. Seropositive AZD1222 recipients at baseline numbered only five or six.

Libraries were prepared by immunoSEQ multiplex PCR; TCRdb keeps only in-frame clonotypes and omits some of them. The data hold more than 150,000 clones, with 75% to 95% observed a single time. The receptor comes from an adult in good health. V is TRBV19 and J is TRBJ2-7; 7 nucleotides match TRBD2. The material was peripheral blood, obtained on day 0 of AZD1222 vaccination. CDR3 protein: CASSLADSSYEQYF. The CDR3, as DNA: TGTGCCAGTTCCCTAGCGGATAGCTCCTACGAGCAGTACTTC.